Given below is one T cell receptor (beta chain) in context. Antigen: not known. Mismatch with germline at one junction end may stem from a read error. TCRdb's table, derived via immunoSEQ multiplex PCR, lists solely in-frame clones and lacks some. The sample carries 25,000 to 35,000 clones, approximately 90% recorded once. These data are taken from a study of PD-1 blockade in classical Hodgkin lymphoma. CDR3 length: 15 residues. CDR1 and CDR2 from the germline V gene are SGHVS and FNYEAQ. Whole-study findings and limits: Factors driving the repertoire differences, possibly disease activity or prior therapy, remain undefined. Relative to healthy donors, newly diagnosed patients reportedly had lower baseline TCR diversity, which was reported as lower still in relapsed/refractory patients.

Sample time point: newly diagnosed, previously untreated cHL patient sample. Magnetic negative selection served to purify CD4+ T cells out of PBMCs that had been thawed. Comparison samples consisted of PBMCs from newly diagnosed, untreated classical Hodgkin lymphoma. The rearrangement joins TRBV7-6 to TRBJ2-2; tentatively, D is TRBD2 (6 bases). The TCR originated in a human donor with classical Hodgkin lymphoma. Sequenced: CD4+ T cells from blood. The CDR3 DNA follows: TGTGCCAGCAGCATAGCGGAGGCGAACACCGGGGAGCTGTTTTTT. Translating it yields CASSIAEANTGELFF. The full variable domain, completed using reference TRBV7-6 and TRBJ2-2, is GAGVSQSPRYKVTKRGQDVALRCDPISGHVSLYWYRQALGQGPEFLTYFNYEAQQDKSGLPNDRFSAERPEGSISTLTIQRTEQRDSAMYRCASSIAEANTGELFFGEGSRLTVL.